The next 21 T cell receptor beta chains were all read from a single sample in a study of blood T cell repertoires in COVID-19. Data came from immunoSEQ multiplex PCR; TCRdb stores just in-frame clones and leaves some out. The data contain 400,000 to 500,000 clones, over 75% of them singletons. The source material was PBMCs or T cells enriched from blood (not recorded which). The receptors were gathered from a woman between 18 and 30 years old who had been exposed to COVID-19.

V gene TRBV21-1 combines with J gene TRBJ1-3. TRBV21-1 is reported as a pseudogene. The CDR3 totals 18 residues. DNA for the CDR3: TGTGCCAGCAGCACTGAGGCGGCTCACTGGTCCCGCGGAAACACCATATATTTT. Its translation: CASSTEAAHWSRGNTIYF.

The J gene is TRBJ2-7, the V gene TRBV28; 7 positions match TRBD2. This CDR3 region has 17 residues. The J segment lost 1 base and the V segment lost 6 bases, leaving 15 bases of the junction unmatched. Germline V gene sequence: CDR1 MDHEN, CDR2 SYDVKM. The CDR3 nucleotides are TGTGCCAGCAGCGCCTGGGGGAGGGCCCTCGCGTCCTACGAGCAGTACTTC. Protein sequence: CASSAWGRALASYEQYF.

The V gene is TRBV7-8, the J gene TRBJ1-2, with 7 bases lining up with TRBD1. The CDR3 is 14 residues long. The J segment lost 6 bases and the V segment lost 5 bases, leaving 9 bases of the junction unmatched. CDR1 and CDR2 from the germline V gene are SGHVS and FQNEAQ. The CDR3, as DNA: TGTGCCAGCAGCGCGGACCGGGACAGAGATGGCTACACCTTC. Protein product: CASSADRDRDGYTF. The entire variable domain, with the rest obtained from reference TRBV7-8 and TRBJ1-2, is as follows: GAGVSQSPRYKVAKRGQDVALRCDPISGHVSLFWYQQALGQGPEFLTYFQNEAQLDKSGLPSDRFFAERPEGSVSTLKIQRTQQEDSAVYLCASSADRDRDGYTFGSGTRLTVV.

This chain links TRBV6-6 with TRBJ2-3, with D unclear. Germline CDR1 MNHNY, CDR2 SVGAGI (reference sequence). This CDR3 spans 12 amino acids. The V gene lost 8 bases and the J gene lost 5 bases, with 11 bases spanning the gap. This chain's CDR3 is CASAVSIDTQYF. DNA for the CDR3: TGTGCCAGCGCCGTGAGTATAGATACGCAGTATTTT.

The gene calls are TRBV19 and TRBJ1-2; 7 bases are shared with TRBD1. Germline lookup yields CDR1 LNHDA and CDR2 SQIVND (reference sequence). This CDR3 is built from 14 residues. Trimming took 7 bases from V and 2 from J; bases not matched to a gene: 7. The CDR3 loop reads CASIRQGRNYGYTF. The CDR3 nucleotides read TGTGCCAGTATCCGACAGGGACGAAACTATGGCTACACCTTC.

This chain joins TRBV7-2 and TRBJ2-3; the D gene is possibly TRBD1 (5 bases). CDR3 length equals 15 residues. Germline V gives CDR1 SGHTA, CDR2 FQGNSA. V lost 1 base and J lost 5, with 13 bases in between. CDR3 loop: CASSLGGPLGDTQYF. CDR3 nucleotides: TGTGCCAGCAGCTTAGGGGGCCCCCTCGGAGATACGCAGTATTTT.

The J gene is TRBJ2-7, the V gene TRBV29-1; maybe TRBD1 (6 bases). Germline V gene data show CDR1 as SQVTM and CDR2 as ANQGSEA. This CDR3 has 14 amino acids. With 3 bases removed from V and 1 base from J, the gap between germline ends came to 13 bases. The CDR3 nucleotides read TGCAGCGTTGAGGCAGGGGCCCCTTCCTACGAGCAGTACTTC. Amino acids: CSVEAGAPSYEQYF.

The chain uses TRBV13 and TRBJ2-5; TRBD1 agrees at 9 bases. From germline, CDR1 is PRHDT and CDR2 FYEKMQ (reference sequence). The trim removed 5 bases at V and 1 base at J, leaving 5 bases unmatched. The CDR3 has 15 amino acids. DNA of the CDR3: TGTGCCAGCAGCGCTACAGGGGGCCTCCAAGAGACCCAGTACTTC. Translating it yields CASSATGGLQETQYF.

V and J are TRBV9 and TRBJ2-7, with TRBD1 matching 7 bases. The CDR3 is 16 residues long. The germline CDR1 and CDR2 sequences are SGDLS and YYNGEE. The junction had 9 bases not matched to a gene; V was cut back by 0 bases and J by 3 bases. DNA for the CDR3: TGTGCCAGCAGCGTAGCACCGGGACAGCCCTACTACGAGCAGTACTTC. Its translation is CASSVAPGQPYYEQYF.

The J gene is TRBJ1-5, the V gene TRBV5-4, with a tentative D call TRBD1 (6 bases). CDR3 length: 14 amino acids. The V end lost 4 bases, the J end lost 6 bases, and 14 bases lay between the germline ends. Germline loops: CDR1 SGHNT, CDR2 YYREEE (reference sequence). The CDR3 DNA is TGTGCCAGCAGCCCAGGACAGAGCGGTCAGCCCCAGCATTTT. Its translation is CASSPGQSGQPQHF. The whole variable domain, filled in from reference TRBV5-4 and TRBJ1-5, reads ETGVTQSPTHLIKTRGQQVTLRCSSQSGHNTVSWYQQALGQGPQFIFQYYREEENGRGNFPPRFSGLQFPNYSSELNVNALELDDSALYLCASSPGQSGQPQHFGDGTRLSIL.

V and J are TRBV6-5 and TRBJ1-1; D unresolved. The CDR3 is 14 amino acids. The V and J ends lost 2 bases and 4 bases respectively, with 11 bases between them. Germline V gives CDR1 MNHEY, CDR2 SVGAGI. The CDR3 nucleotides are TGTGCCAGCAGTTACGAGGGAAGGCGCACTGAAGCTTTCTTT. Translation gives CASSYEGRRTEAFF.

This chain connects TRBV7-6 to TRBJ2-2, with 9 bases lining up with TRBD1. V trimming: 3 bases; J trimming: 2 bases; junction bases outside the gene matches: 1. Per the germline V gene, CDR1 is SGHVS and CDR2 is FNYEAQ. This CDR3 is built from 15 residues. The DNA for the CDR3 is TGTGCCAGCAGCTTGGGACAGGGCAACACCGGGGAGCTGTTTTTT. Its protein is CASSLGQGNTGELFF.

The V gene is TRBV7-8, the J gene TRBJ1-4, with 7 bases fitting TRBD1. The CDR3 totals 16 residues. The junction had 10 bases not matched to a gene; V was cut back by 5 bases and J by 4 bases. CDR1 and CDR2 (germline): SGHVS, FQNEAQ. The CDR3 DNA sequence: TGTGCCAGCAGCCGTACCCCCGCAGGGGGTAATGAAAAACTGTTTTTT. It yields the protein CASSRTPAGGNEKLFF.

This chain links TRBV13 with TRBJ1-6; the D is unclear. Germline-derived CDR1 and CDR2 are PRHDT and FYEKMQ (reference sequence). V was pared by 6 bases and J by 8 bases, with 8 bases between. CDR3 length: 12 residues. The CDR3 loop is CASSSGDSPLHF. In DNA form, the CDR3 reads TGTGCCAGCAGTTCCGGAGATTCACCCCTCCACTTT.

J is TRBJ2-7 and V is TRBV19; D might be TRBD2 (7 bases). The germline CDR1 and CDR2 sequences are LNHDA and SQIVND (reference sequence). The CDR3 length is 15 residues. The ends were cut back, 7 bases at V and 4 bases at J, with 20 bases in the middle. In nucleotides, the CDR3 is TGTGCCAGTACCCCAGGGGCTAGCGGAGTATACGAGCAGTACTTC. It codes for CASTPGASGVYEQYF.

The sample holds a few counts of this clone. V usage is TRBV5-5 and J usage is TRBJ1-2; 9 bases match TRBD1. The CDR3 totals 13 residues. Unmatched junction bases numbered 3, after V lost 4 bases and J lost 5 bases. CDR1 SGHKS and CDR2 YYEKEE come from the germline V gene (reference sequence). The CDR3 bases are TGTGCCAGCAGCAATGGACAGGGGTATGGCTACACCTTC. Translating it yields CASSNGQGYGYTF.

V is TRBV19 and J is TRBJ2-3, with D possibly TRBD1 on 6 matching bases. Germline V gene data show CDR1 as LNHDA and CDR2 as SQIVND (reference sequence). V lost 5 bases and J lost 4, with 13 bases in between. There are 14 residues in the CDR3. The CDR3 region is CASSLKQGPDTQYF. In DNA, the CDR3 is TGTGCCAGTAGTCTCAAACAGGGCCCAGATACGCAGTATTTT.

This clone was seen a single time. The chain combines TRBV27 with TRBJ2-3, with 11 positions matching TRBD1. CDR3 length: 18 residues. The germline V gene encodes CDR1 MNHEY and CDR2 SMNVEV (reference sequence). J was trimmed by 6 bases and V by 4 bases; bases with no gene match: 15. CDR3 bases: TGTGCCAGCAGTTCCTACTGGACAGGGGGCGGGTCAAGCGATACGCAGTATTTT. It specifies CASSSYWTGGGSSDTQYF.

The V and J genes are TRBV13 and TRBJ2-2; possible D gene TRBD1, 5 bases. Trimming left V 1 base short and J 4 bases short, with 10 bases between. CDR1 and CDR2 (germline): PRHDT, FYEKMQ (reference sequence). The CDR3 has 15 residues. The CDR3 region has the DNA TGTGCCAGCAGCTTAGCTGGGGCCGGCACCGGGGAGCTGTTTTTT. This gives the protein CASSLAGAGTGELFF.

This clone has a handful of counts. V and J are TRBV28 and TRBJ1-2; TRBD1 matches at 8 bases. Looked up from germline, CDR1 is MDHEN and CDR2 is SYDVKM. The CDR3 sequence is 15 residues long. The ends lost 6 bases at V and 1 base at J; junction bases unmatched: 7. This CDR3 reads CASRLPGQDNYGYTF. CDR3 bases: TGTGCCAGCAGACTACCGGGACAGGATAACTATGGCTACACCTTC.

The J gene is TRBJ2-7, the V gene TRBV4-1; 7 positions agree with TRBD1. The ends lost 0 bases at V and 5 bases at J; junction bases unmatched: 10. The CDR3 covers 16 residues. Germline V gene data show CDR1 as MGHRA and CDR2 as YSYEKL. For the CDR3, the DNA is TGCGCCAGCAGCCAAGATCTAGGCAGGGGGTATGACGAGCAGTACTTC. It yields the protein CASSQDLGRGYDEQYF.